Listed below are T cell receptor beta chains from one sample, sequenced in a study of CD8 T cells in Susac syndrome. Each CDR3 protein gets one entry after TCRdb re-called the immunoSEQ multiplex PCR reads with MiXCR. The data show some 100,000 distinct CDR3 sequences, roughly 93% seen once. Sequencing input: CD4+ T cells from PBMCs. These receptors all come from a human donor with multiple sclerosis. Each CDR3 is given with its conserved first and last residue. D genes are given only for firm matches. Clone size is not always given. Where it is, it says once, few, many or a class for expanded clones.

D: -
V: TRBV2
size: -
J: TRBJ1-1
DNA: TGTGCCAGCAGTGAAGCGAAGGGCACTATGAACACTGAAGCTTTCTTT
CDR3: CASSEAKGTMNTEAFF

D: TRBD1
V: TRBV30
size: -
J: TRBJ1-2
DNA: TGTGCCTGGAGGGGACAGGGTGGCTACACCTTC
CDR3: CAWRGQGGYTF

D: -
V: TRBV24-1
size: -
J: TRBJ2-7
DNA: TGTGCCACCAGTGACTCAGGGACCGCCTTATACGAGCAGTACTTC
CDR3: CATSDSGTALYEQYF

D: -
V: TRBV29-1
size: -
J: TRBJ2-5
DNA: TGCAGCGGCGCAGGGGACCAAGAGACCCAGTACTTC
CDR3: CSGAGDQETQYF

D: TRBD2
V: TRBV12-3/TRBV12-4
size: -
J: TRBJ2-7
DNA: TGTGCCAGCAGGCTTTCGGGGGGCTACGAGCAGTACTTC
CDR3: CASRLSGGYEQYF

D: TRBD1
V: TRBV18
size: -
J: TRBJ1-2
DNA: TGTGCCAGCTCACCTCGGACAGGGAACTATGGCTACACCTTC
CDR3: CASSPRTGNYGYTF

D: -
V: TRBV10-3
size: -
J: TRBJ2-7
DNA: TGTGCCATCCGCAGGGGATCCTACGAGCAGTACTTC
CDR3: CAIRRGSYEQYF

D: -
V: TRBV5-4
size: -
J: TRBJ1-2
DNA: TGTGCCAGCAGCTTGGCCCGGACGTCGGATGGCTACACCTTC
CDR3: CASSLARTSDGYTF

D: TRBD2
V: TRBV5-1
size: -
J: TRBJ2-1
DNA: TGCGCCAGCAGCTTGGAGCGGCTAGCGGGGGGCGGTGAGCAGTTCTTC
CDR3: CASSLERLAGGGEQFF

D: -
V: TRBV23-1
size: -
J: TRBJ1-5
DNA: TGCGCCAGCAGGGGGGGTAAAAATCCCAATCAGCCCCAGCATTTT
CDR3: CASRGGKNPNQPQHF

D: -
V: TRBV6-2/TRBV6-3
size: -
J: TRBJ1-4
DNA: TGTGCCACCCGGGACGAAGGAGATGAAAAACTGTTTTTT
CDR3: CATRDEGDEKLFF

D: -
V: TRBV2
size: -
J: TRBJ1-2
DNA: TGTGCCAGCAGTGGTGACAGACTAAACTATGGCTACACCTTC
CDR3: CASSGDRLNYGYTF

D: TRBD1
V: TRBV6-5
size: -
J: TRBJ2-7
DNA: TGTGCCAGCAGTTACATCCCGGGACAGGGGGAGCAGTACTTC
CDR3: CASSYIPGQGEQYF

D: -
V: TRBV2
size: -
J: TRBJ2-3
DNA: TGTGCCAGCAGTGAAGGACTGACTACAGATACGCAGTATTTT
CDR3: CASSEGLTTDTQYF

D: -
V: TRBV25-1
size: -
J: TRBJ2-5
DNA: TGTGCCAGCAGCCCCCGAGGGAAGAACCTGCCCCAAGAGACCCAGTACTTC
CDR3: CASSPRGKNLPQETQYF

D: -
V: TRBV5-4
size: -
J: TRBJ1-2
DNA: TGTGCCAGCAGCTTGAACTCCGGGGGCGACGGCTACACCTTC
CDR3: CASSLNSGGDGYTF

D: -
V: TRBV6-5
size: -
J: TRBJ1-3
DNA: TGTGCCAGCAGATTCAGGTTTGGAAACACCATATATTTT
CDR3: CASRFRFGNTIYF

D: -
V: TRBV5-1
size: -
J: TRBJ1-6
DNA: TGCGCCAGCAGCATAACAGGGATTCGGAATTCACCCCTCCACTTT
CDR3: CASSITGIRNSPLHF

D: -
V: TRBV28
size: -
J: TRBJ1-2
DNA: TGTGCCAGCAGTTCCCTACTTCCCCAGGGGAATTATGGCTACACCTTC
CDR3: CASSSLLPQGNYGYTF

D: -
V: TRBV5-1
size: -
J: TRBJ2-3
DNA: TGCGCCAGCAGCTCCCGGGCGGGGGCGTTCACAGATACGCAGTATTTT
CDR3: CASSSRAGAFTDTQYF

D: -
V: TRBV6-2/TRBV6-3
size: -
J: TRBJ2-4
DNA: TGTGCCAGCAGTGAACTGGTGCGGAACATTCAGTACTTC
CDR3: CASSELVRNIQYF

D: -
V: TRBV3-1
size: -
J: TRBJ2-5
DNA: TGTGCCAGCAGCCAAGATCAGAATCCGTTGGAGACCCAGTACTTC
CDR3: CASSQDQNPLETQYF

D: -
V: TRBV25-1
size: -
J: TRBJ1-6
DNA: TGTGCCAGCAGTGAATGGAGAGTTTCACCCCTCCACTTT
CDR3: CASSEWRVSPLHF

D: TRBD1
V: TRBV10-3
size: -
J: TRBJ2-1
DNA: TGTGCCATCATGGGACAGCAAAAAGCTAATGAGCAGTTCTTC
CDR3: CAIMGQQKANEQFF

D: -
V: TRBV5-1
size: -
J: TRBJ1-1
DNA: TGCGCCAGCAGCTGGAGTGCCTCTGAAGCTTTCTTT
CDR3: CASSWSASEAFF

D: -
V: TRBV4-3
size: -
J: TRBJ2-6
DNA: TGCGCCAGCAGCCAAGATCATGCGCGATCCTCTGGGGCCAACGTCCTGACTTTC
CDR3: CASSQDHARSSGANVLTF

D: -
V: TRBV20-1
size: -
J: TRBJ1-6
DNA: TGCAGTGTAACCAGCAAGGCTGGGAATTCACCCCTCCACTTT
CDR3: CSVTSKAGNSPLHF

D: TRBD1
V: TRBV7-2
size: -
J: TRBJ2-2
DNA: TGTGCCAGCAGCTCCGGGACAGGGGGCTGGGGGGAGCTGTTTTTT
CDR3: CASSSGTGGWGELFF

D: -
V: TRBV20-1
size: once
J: TRBJ2-7
DNA: TGCAGTGCAAGACTAACCGGGACAGAGCAGTACTTC
CDR3: CSARLTGTEQYF

D: -
V: TRBV12-3/TRBV12-4
size: -
J: TRBJ1-1
DNA: TGTGCCAGCAGTGCGCACCTGAACACTGAAGCTTTCTTT
CDR3: CASSAHLNTEAFF

D: -
V: TRBV29-1
size: -
J: TRBJ1-1
DNA: TGCAGCGGCTACGCGGGATTGGCTGAAGCTTTCTTT
CDR3: CSGYAGLAEAFF

D: -
V: TRBV12-5
size: -
J: TRBJ1-1
DNA: TGTGCTAGTGGTTTAAAGACGGGCACTGAAGCTTTCTTT
CDR3: CASGLKTGTEAFF

D: -
V: TRBV3-1
size: -
J: TRBJ1-4
DNA: TGTGCCAGCAGCCACATTACAGGGTATAATGAAAAACTGTTTTTT
CDR3: CASSHITGYNEKLFF

D: -
V: TRBV30
size: -
J: TRBJ2-7
DNA: TGTGCCTGGGCTAGAGATAGGGCCTACGAGCAGTACTTC
CDR3: CAWARDRAYEQYF

D: -
V: TRBV30
size: -
J: TRBJ1-1
DNA: TGTGCCTGCGATAAGGGACCGGATAACACTGAAGCTTTCTTT
CDR3: CACDKGPDNTEAFF

D: -
V: TRBV30
size: -
J: TRBJ1-6
DNA: TGTGCCTGGAGTGTATCGGGGGTTTTCTCACCCCTCCACTTT
CDR3: CAWSVSGVFSPLHF

D: -
V: TRBV19
size: -
J: TRBJ1-1
DNA: TGTGCCACCTCGGACACCTCTTTGAACACTGAAGCTTTCTTT
CDR3: CATSDTSLNTEAFF

D: -
V: TRBV11-2
size: -
J: TRBJ1-2
DNA: TGTGCCAGCAGCTTAGTCGGCTACACCTTC
CDR3: CASSLVGYTF

D: -
V: TRBV11-2
size: -
J: TRBJ1-5
DNA: TGTGCCAGCGGGCCCGGCGGCAATCAGCCCCAGCATTTT
CDR3: CASGPGGNQPQHF

D: -
V: TRBV11-2
size: once
J: TRBJ1-2
DNA: TGTGCCAGCAGCTTCGCGACAGCCTTAGGAGGCTACACCTTC
CDR3: CASSFATALGGYTF

D: TRBD2
V: TRBV6-2/TRBV6-3
size: -
J: TRBJ2-5
DNA: TGTGCCAGCAGTTACTCGGGGGGGATGGAGACCCAGTACTTC
CDR3: CASSYSGGMETQYF